Below are 23 T cell receptor beta chains sequenced from a single sample in a study of CD8 T cells in Susac syndrome. An input of about 0.5 to 1 ug of RNA was subjected to reverse transcription using random hexamers. MiXCR, applied by TCRdb to the immunoSEQ multiplex PCR reads, yields one record per CDR3 protein. The sample carries 180,000 or so distinct CDR3 sequences, roughly 94% recorded once. The specimen was CD4+ T cells from PBMCs. The receptors were sampled from a human donor with Susac syndrome.

The chain joins TRBV6-5 to TRBJ2-1, with D uncertain. In germline, CDR1 is MNHEY, CDR2 SVGAGI. V lost 4 bases and J lost 9, with 13 bases in between. CDR3 length equals 13 residues. The DNA for the CDR3 is TGTGCCAGCAGTTTAGGGCCCTACGGTGAGCAGTTCTTC. This translates into CASSLGPYGEQFF.

This chain joins TRBV18 and TRBJ2-1; TRBD2 agrees at 8 bases. The CDR3 spans 15 residues. Per the germline V gene, CDR1 is KGHSH and CDR2 is LQKENI. With 0 bases clipped from V and 9 bases from J, the junction kept 7 bases outside the gene matches. The CDR3 DNA reads as TGTGCCAGCTCACCACCTCCCGGGGGGGCGATTGAGCAGTTCTTC. Its translation: CASSPPPGGAIEQFF.

This clonotype has only one observation. The rearrangement joins TRBV14 to TRBJ2-3; 8 bases are a match to TRBD2. V gave up 5 bases and J gave up 6 bases; unmatched junction bases: 4. The CDR3 has 13 amino acids. Germline CDR1 and CDR2: SGHDN and FVKESK. The CDR3 sequence: CASSASGRDTQYF. CDR3 DNA sequence: TGTGCCAGCAGCGCTAGCGGGCGGGATACGCAGTATTTT.

The chain carries TRBV20-1 and TRBJ1-1; D not resolved. The length of the CDR3 is 12 residues. The V gene's germline CDR1 is DFQATT and CDR2 SNEGSKA (reference sequence). V was shortened by 3 bases and J by 1 base, with 6 bases between the two germline ends. The CDR3 loop reads CSASSPNTEAFF. The CDR3 coding sequence is TGCAGTGCTAGTTCCCCGAACACTGAAGCTTTCTTT.

This chain connects TRBV30 to TRBJ2-5; D possibly uses TRBD1 or TRBD2 (5 bases each). The CDR3 length is 15 residues. V lost 1 base and J lost 5, with 17 bases in between. Germline V lookup: CDR1 GTSNPN, CDR2 SVGIG (reference sequence). This CDR3 reads CAWSGGPGPGETQYF. DNA for the CDR3: TGTGCCTGGAGTGGAGGACCGGGACCGGGGGAGACCCAGTACTTC.

This chain links TRBV28 with TRBJ1-2, with 7 bases matching TRBD1. The germline V gene has CDR1 MDHEN and CDR2 SYDVKM. After removal of 5 bases from V and 4 bases from J, the junction contained 7 bases not matched to a gene. The CDR3 is 14 residues long. CDR3 nucleotides: TGTGCCAGCAGTCCCCCACAGGGGAGCTATGGCTACACCTTC. Its translation: CASSPPQGSYGYTF.

The chain is built from TRBV18 and TRBJ1-1, with no clear D. Deletions cut 6 bases from V and 3 bases from J, with 17 bases between. This CDR3 has 15 amino acids. Germline CDR1 and CDR2: KGHSH and LQKENI. CDR3 sequence (DNA): TGTGCCAGCTCTCCCAGACCGTTTCCGGACACTGAAGCTTTCTTT. This sequence encodes CASSPRPFPDTEAFF.

The chain links TRBV13 to TRBJ2-7; 11 bases align to TRBD2. Trimming cost V 5 bases and J 8 bases; bases outside gene matches: 11. CDR3 length equals 15 residues. Germline CDR1 reads PRHDT; CDR2 reads FYEKMQ (reference sequence). This chain's CDR3 is CASSPRRLAGIKQYF. CDR3 sequence (DNA): TGTGCCAGCAGCCCCCGCAGACTAGCGGGGATTAAGCAGTACTTC.

The chain is built from TRBV7-8 and TRBJ2-1; D may be TRBD1 or TRBD2 (6 bases each). The CDR3 length is 16 residues. CDR1 and CDR2 (germline): SGHVS, FQNEAQ. V was pared by 2 bases and J by 1 base, with 12 bases between. Written as DNA, the CDR3 is TGTGCCAGCAGCTTATGGGGGGCCGGATCCTACAATGAGCAGTTCTTC. This translates into CASSLWGAGSYNEQFF.

The V and J genes are TRBV20-1 and TRBJ1-2; D gene unclear. CDR1 is DFQATT and CDR2 is SNEGSKA in the germline V gene (reference sequence). V was trimmed by 1 base and J by 1 base, leaving 16 bases between them. The CDR3 covers 16 residues. CDR3 protein: CSARVGPLGFNYGYTF. CDR3 in DNA: TGCAGTGCTAGAGTCGGACCGCTGGGGTTTAACTATGGCTACACCTTC.

This clonotype was observed a single time. The rearrangement links TRBV7-9 to TRBJ2-1; a weak D match, TRBD2 (5 bases). The CDR3 has 14 amino acids. V was trimmed by 6 bases and J by 8 bases, leaving 17 bases between them. CDR1 is SEHNR, CDR2 FQNEAQ, per germline (reference sequence). CDR3 sequence (DNA): TGTGCCAGCAGTGAGGAGGTGGTTGGCGATGAGCAGTTCTTC. Its translation is CASSEEVVGDEQFF.

The CDR3 DNA is TGTGCCAGCAGTTACGTACAGGGAACAGATACGCAGTATTTT. Its translation is CASSYVQGTDTQYF. V and J are TRBV2 and TRBJ2-3; maybe TRBD1 (6 bases). V shed 5 bases and J shed 3 bases, with 12 bases lying between them. The CDR3 is 14 amino acids. Per the germline V gene, CDR1 is SNHLY and CDR2 is FYNNEI.

V is TRBV28 and J is TRBJ1-5; D perhaps matches TRBD1 (5 bases). Trimming took off 6 bases at V and 2 bases at J, with 14 bases between the two ends. Germline loops: CDR1 MDHEN, CDR2 SYDVKM. The CDR3 has 15 residues. The CDR3 bases are TGTGCCAGCAGCCCTGGGGGGTGGGGCAATCAGCCCCAGCATTTT. As protein: CASSPGGWGNQPQHF.

The chain has TRBV2 and TRBJ2-7, with TRBD2 identical over 16 bases. Trimming at V came to 7 bases and at J to 5 bases, leaving 2 bases not matched to a gene. The germline CDR1 and CDR2 sequences are SNHLY and FYNNEI. The CDR3 extends over 14 amino acids. This chain's CDR3 is CASKGLAGGNEQYF. The CDR3 nucleotides are TGTGCCAGCAAGGGACTAGCGGGAGGGAACGAGCAGTACTTC.

This chain connects TRBV28 to TRBJ2-7; 7 bases map to TRBD2. After removal of 3 bases from V and 0 bases from J, the junction contained 11 bases not matched to a gene. There are 17 residues in the CDR3. CDR1 and CDR2 from the germline V gene are MDHEN and SYDVKM. The DNA for the CDR3 is TGTGCCAGCAGTTTGGAGCGGGGAAAGGGCTTCTCCTACGAGCAGTACTTC. Protein product: CASSLERGKGFSYEQYF. The entire variable domain, with the rest obtained from reference TRBV28 and TRBJ2-7, is as follows: DVKVTQSSRYLVKRTGEKVFLECVQDMDHENMFWYRQDPGLGLRLIYFSYDVKMKEKGDIPEGYSVSREKKERFSLILESASTNQTSMYLCASSLERGKGFSYEQYFGPGTRLTVT.

V is TRBV9 and J is TRBJ2-2; unclear D gene. The CDR3 loop spans 15 amino acids. Germline V lookup: CDR1 SGDLS, CDR2 YYNGEE. V was trimmed by 2 bases and J by 5 bases, leaving 13 bases between them. CDR3 loop: CASSVSGSLTGELFF. In DNA form, the CDR3 reads TGTGCCAGCAGCGTTTCCGGGTCCCTGACCGGGGAGCTGTTTTTT.

This chain connects TRBV29-1 to TRBJ2-7; 14 nucleotides agree with TRBD2. After removal of 6 bases from V and 6 bases from J, the junction contained 13 bases not matched to a gene. Looked up from germline, CDR1 is SQVTM and CDR2 is ANQGSEA. CDR3 length: 16 amino acids. CDR3 loop: CSVATGTSGSRGEQYF. The CDR3 DNA sequence: TGCAGCGTGGCTACCGGGACTAGCGGGAGTAGGGGCGAGCAGTACTTC.

This sequence joins TRBV19 and TRBJ2-1, with 8 nucleotides matching TRBD2. The CDR3 is 15 amino acids. After removal of 3 bases from V and 10 bases from J, the junction contained 11 bases not matched to a gene. From germline, CDR1 is LNHDA and CDR2 SQIVND (reference sequence). As DNA, the CDR3 is TGTGCCAGTAGTATCCGGGGGGGCCTTTTGAACGAGCAGTTCTTC. The encoded protein is CASSIRGGLLNEQFF.

The chain recombines TRBV29-1 with TRBJ1-2; 11 positions match TRBD1. This CDR3 spans 14 amino acids. Germline V CDR1 and CDR2: SQVTM, ANQGSEA. V dropped 0 bases and J dropped 7; count of bases not matched to a gene: 4. CDR3 bases: TGCAGCGTTGAAGAGGGACAGGGGGTGGGTGGCTACACCTTC. Protein: CSVEEGQGVGGYTF.

The sample holds one count of this clonotype. The gene calls are TRBV7-8 and TRBJ2-3; TRBD2 matches 8 bases. Germline trimming cut 1 base from V and 2 bases from J; bases unmatched to any gene: 8. The germline CDR1 and CDR2 sequences are SGHVS and FQNEAQ. The CDR3 covers 17 residues. The CDR3 DNA is TGTGCCAGCAGCTTAGAGTTGACGGGAGGGTTCACAGATACGCAGTATTTT. This encodes CASSLELTGGFTDTQYF.

The chain is built from TRBV30 and TRBJ2-3; unclear D gene. Germline loops: CDR1 GTSNPN, CDR2 SVGIG (reference sequence). The CDR3 runs 13 residues. V was clipped by 3 bases and J by 4 bases, with 11 bases between them. CDR3 nucleotides: TGTGCCTGGAGCCCCGAGGACCCAGATACGCAGTATTTT. Amino acid sequence: CAWSPEDPDTQYF.

V usage is TRBV29-1 and J usage is TRBJ2-1, with D unresolved. Germline V gene data show CDR1 as SQVTM and CDR2 as ANQGSEA. The CDR3 covers 11 residues. Trimming took 6 bases from V and 4 from J, leaving 7 bases between them. As DNA, the CDR3 is TGCAGCGTCCTGAGATACAATGAGCAGTTCTTC. Residues: CSVLRYNEQFF.

The V call is TRBV4-2, the J call TRBJ1-4; possible D gene TRBD1, 6 bases. Deletions cut 3 bases from V and 5 bases from J, with 10 bases between. Germline CDR1 LGHNA, CDR2 YNFKEQ. This CDR3 contains 14 residues. CDR3 DNA sequence: TGTGCCAGCAGCCAGGACAGCCTCAATGAAAAACTGTTTTTT. It specifies CASSQDSLNEKLFF.